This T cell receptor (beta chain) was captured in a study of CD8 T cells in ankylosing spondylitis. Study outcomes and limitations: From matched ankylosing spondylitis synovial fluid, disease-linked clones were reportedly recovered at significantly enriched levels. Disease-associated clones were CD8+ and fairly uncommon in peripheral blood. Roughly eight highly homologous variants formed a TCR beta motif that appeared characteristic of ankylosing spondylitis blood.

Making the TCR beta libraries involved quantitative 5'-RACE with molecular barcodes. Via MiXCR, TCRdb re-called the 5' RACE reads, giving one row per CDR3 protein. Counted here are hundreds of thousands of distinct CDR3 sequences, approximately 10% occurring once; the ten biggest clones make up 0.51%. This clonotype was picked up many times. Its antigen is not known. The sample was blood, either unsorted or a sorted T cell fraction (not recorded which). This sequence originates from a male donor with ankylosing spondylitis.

The CDR3 bases are TGTGCCAGCAGCTTACCAGCGGGGGTGCAGTACTTC. This encodes CASSLPAGVQYF. V is TRBV7-2 and J is TRBJ2-7; 8 nucleotides line up with TRBD2. Germline values: CDR1 SGHTA, CDR2 FQGNSA. The CDR3 has 12 residues. The J segment lost 9 bases and the V segment lost 2 bases, leaving 3 bases of the junction unmatched.